A single sample is the source of the 24 T cell receptor beta chains below, sequenced in a study of shared clonotypes between healthy human individuals. Sequenced by immunoSEQ multiplex PCR; TCRdb stores in-frame clones only, minus some. Here the sample spans over 400,000 clones, roughly 80% being singletons. Material for sequencing was PBMCs. The source is a woman between 40 and 55 years old in good health. Some clones in this sample may be carry-over from other donors' samples.

In regard to this clone: Other DNA sequences within the sample encode an identical CDR3. V and J are TRBV4-2 and TRBJ2-7; D not resolved. Germline-derived CDR1 and CDR2 are LGHNA and YNFKEQ. The CDR3 covers 13 residues. Trimming shortened V by 0 bases and J by 7 bases, and 10 bases separated the two germline ends. The DNA for the CDR3 is TGTGCCAGCAGCCAAGAGGTAGCTCGGGAGCAGTACTTC. Its protein product is CASSQEVAREQYF.

The V gene is TRBV27, the J gene TRBJ1-3; TRBD1 matches 8 bases. CDR3 length: 15 residues. Germline V gene lookup returns CDR1 MNHEY and CDR2 SMNVEV (reference sequence). Trimming at V came to 5 bases and at J to 3 bases, leaving 6 bases not matched to a gene. CDR3 in DNA: TGTGCCAGCAGTCCCAGGGGGCGCCTTGGAAACACCATATATTTT. Its protein product is CASSPRGRLGNTIYF.

This CDR3 is CASSLGSYEQYF. CDR3 in DNA: TGTGCCAGCAGCCTCGGCTCCTACGAGCAGTACTTC. The chain employs TRBV2 and TRBJ2-7, with D uncertain. This CDR3 has 12 residues. The germline CDR1 and CDR2 sequences are SNHLY and FYNNEI. Trimming cost V 6 bases and J 0 bases, with 6 bases left between them.

The sample holds one count of this clone. The chain uses TRBV7-8 and TRBJ2-3; 7 nucleotides line up with TRBD2. Germline CDR1 is SGHVS and CDR2 is FQNEAQ. Germline trimming cut 8 bases from V and 4 bases from J; bases unmatched to any gene: 12. This CDR3 spans 15 amino acids. The CDR3 sequence is CASRSGTILSDTQYF. The CDR3, as DNA: TGTGCCAGCCGTTCCGGGACTATTTTATCAGATACGCAGTATTTT. The full variable domain, its missing parts supplied by reference TRBV7-8 and TRBJ2-3, is GAGVSQSPRYKVAKRGQDVALRCDPISGHVSLFWYQQALGQGPEFLTYFQNEAQLDKSGLPSDRFFAERPEGSVSTLKIQRTQQEDSAVYLCASRSGTILSDTQYFGPGTRLTVL.

The chain uses TRBV30 and TRBJ2-2; TRBD1 matches 12 bases. Germline V gene lookup returns CDR1 GTSNPN and CDR2 SVGIG (reference sequence). This CDR3 contains 19 residues. V trimming: 0 bases; J trimming: 4 bases; junction bases outside the gene matches: 12. Written as DNA, the CDR3 is TGTGCCTGGAGTGTACGACGGGACAGGGGGCGGGGGTTCACCGGGGAGCTGTTTTTT. As protein: CAWSVRRDRGRGFTGELFF. Full variable domain (rest looked up from reference TRBV30 and TRBJ2-2): SQTIHQWPATLVQPVGSPLSLECTVEGTSNPNLYWYRQAAGRGLQLLFYSVGIGQISSEVPQNLSASRPQDRQFILSSKKLLLSDSGFYLCAWSVRRDRGRGFTGELFFGEGSRLTVL.

The J gene is TRBJ2-5, the V gene TRBV25-1; TRBD2 aligns across 10 bases. Germline V gives CDR1 MGHDK, CDR2 SYGVNS. The CDR3 runs to 16 residues. The trim removed 3 bases at V and 1 base at J, leaving 5 bases unmatched. The CDR3 loop reads CASSESASGGQETQYF. CDR3 in DNA: TGTGCCAGCAGTGAGAGCGCTAGCGGGGGCCAAGAGACCCAGTACTTC. The full variable domain, completed using reference TRBV25-1 and TRBJ2-5, is EADIYQTPRYLVIGTGKKITLECSQTMGHDKMYWYQQDPGMELHLIHYSYGVNSTEKGDLSSESTVSRIRTEHFPLTLESARPSHTSQYLCASSESASGGQETQYFGPGTRLLVL.

In the case of this clone: Germline and junction disagree at one end, which may indicate a read error. J is TRBJ2-2 and V is TRBV5-1, with D possibly matching TRBD1 (5 bases). From germline, CDR1 is SGHRS and CDR2 YFSETQ. The CDR3 extends over 14 amino acids. CDR3 sequence: CASSFPGNPGELFF. The CDR3 DNA reads TGCGCCAGCAGCTTTCCAGGGAACCCCGGGGAGCTGTTTTTT.

A few counts support this clone. V gene TRBV18 combines with J gene TRBJ1-5; 7 bases are a match to TRBD1. Germline loops: CDR1 KGHSH, CDR2 LQKENI. The CDR3 sequence is 15 residues long. V lost 1 base to trimming and J lost 5 bases; unmatched junction nucleotides: 5. The CDR3 is CASSPRTGLYQPQHF. In nucleotides, the CDR3 is TGTGCCAGCTCACCACGGACAGGATTGTATCAGCCCCAGCATTTT. Together with reference TRBV18 and TRBJ1-5, the CDR3 gives the full variable domain: NAGVMQNPRHLVRRRGQEARLRCSPMKGHSHVYWYRQLPEEGLKFMVYLQKENIIDESGMPKERFSAEFPKEGPSILRIQQVVRGDSAAYFCASSPRTGLYQPQHFGDGTRLSIL.

The chain carries TRBV23-1 and TRBJ2-1; TRBD1 matches 7 bases. TRBV23-1 is an ORF; its function is uncertain. Trimming took 8 bases from V and 5 from J; bases not matched to a gene: 12. The CDR3 length is 15 residues. CDR3 DNA: TGCGCCAGCCGAAGAGGGACAGTCTACGACAATGAGCAGTTCTTC. It specifies CASRRGTVYDNEQFF.

In its sample, this clone was seen a few times. The rearrangement uses TRBV19 and TRBJ1-1; D possibly corresponds to TRBD1 (6 bases). The CDR3 consists of 12 residues. The germline V gene encodes CDR1 LNHDA and CDR2 SQIVND (reference sequence). V was pared by 8 bases and J by 3 bases, with 10 bases between. The CDR3 DNA follows: TGTGCCAGTGCAGGGGTCGACACTGAAGCTTTCTTT. Amino acid sequence: CASAGVDTEAFF.

The genes are TRBV7-3 and TRBJ2-1, with TRBD2 identical over 11 bases. This CDR3 contains 17 residues. The V segment lost 6 bases and the J segment 4 bases; nucleotides outside the gene matches: 11. In germline, CDR1 is SGHTA, CDR2 FQGTGA. The CDR3, as DNA: TGTGCCAGCAGGTCTAGCGGGAGGCTTCATCCTTACAATGAGCAGTTCTTC. As protein: CASRSSGRLHPYNEQFF.

The J gene is TRBJ2-6, the V gene TRBV2, with D perhaps matching TRBD2 (6 bases). CDR1 SNHLY and CDR2 FYNNEI come from the germline V gene. The length of the CDR3 is 18 residues. Trimming removed 6 bases at V and 0 bases at J, with 18 bases between. CDR3 residues: CASSLRGTVISGANVLTF. The DNA of the CDR3 is TGTGCCAGCAGCCTCCGGGGGACGGTGATCTCTGGGGCCAACGTCCTGACTTTC.

The chain couples TRBV15 to TRBJ2-1, with TRBD2 as a possible D gene (6 bases). Trimming took off 1 base at V and 5 bases at J, with 12 bases between the two ends. Germline V gene sequence: CDR1 LNHNV, CDR2 YYDKDF (reference sequence). CDR3 size: 15 residues. The CDR3, as DNA: TGTGCCACCAGCAGAGTCAATAGCGGAAACAATGAGCAGTTCTTC. It codes for CATSRVNSGNNEQFF.

The rearrangement uses TRBV5-1 and TRBJ1-6; 10 bases agree with TRBD1. V lost 4 bases, J lost 8 bases, and 6 bases stayed unmatched. The germline gives CDR1 SGHRS, CDR2 YFSETQ. The length of the CDR3 is 15 residues. This chain's CDR3 is CASSNTGTGDSPLHF. DNA for the CDR3: TGCGCCAGCAGCAACACCGGGACAGGGGATTCACCCCTCCACTTT.

Notes on this clone: This sample includes further DNA sequences coding for the same CDR3. CDR3 sequence reads: CASSRGTGSSYNEQFF. The CDR3 coding sequence is TGTGCCAGCAGCCGGGGGACAGGGTCCTCCTACAATGAGCAGTTCTTC. This chain connects TRBV5-6 to TRBJ2-1, with 9 bases lining up with TRBD1. Germline V lookup: CDR1 SGHDT, CDR2 YYEEEE. V dropped 4 bases and J dropped 0; count of bases not matched to a gene: 5. The CDR3 is made up of 16 amino acids. Looking up the rest from reference TRBV5-6 and TRBJ2-1 gives the full variable domain: DAGVTQSPTHLIKTRGQQVTLRCSPKSGHDTVSWYQQALGQGPQFIFQYYEEEERQRGNFPDRFSGHQFPNYSSELNVNALLLGDSALYLCASSRGTGSSYNEQFFGPGTRLTVL.

V usage is TRBV27 and J usage is TRBJ2-1; no definite D call. Trimming pared 2 bases from V and 2 bases from J, leaving 7 bases between. Germline-derived CDR1 and CDR2 are MNHEY and SMNVEV (reference sequence). This CDR3 spans 14 amino acids. This CDR3 reads CASSLSRAYNEQFF. The CDR3 nucleotides are TGTGCCAGCAGTTTAAGTAGGGCCTACAATGAGCAGTTCTTC.

The chain has TRBV4-1 and TRBJ2-7; 10 bases are shared with TRBD2. Trimming at V came to 4 bases and at J to 0 bases, leaving 9 bases not matched to a gene. This CDR3 spans 17 amino acids. Germline V gene data show CDR1 as MGHRA and CDR2 as YSYEKL. DNA for the CDR3: TGCGCCAGCAGCCGCCTCATAGCGGGAGGAGGCTCCTACGAGCAGTACTTC. Its translation is CASSRLIAGGGSYEQYF.

J is TRBJ2-3 and V is TRBV7-2, with D perhaps matching TRBD2 (5 bases). Per the germline V gene, CDR1 is SGHTA and CDR2 is FQGNSA. The CDR3 has 15 residues. Trimming left V 0 bases short and J 0 bases short, with 7 bases between. CDR3 region: CASSLAGESTDTQYF. Here the CDR3 DNA reads TGTGCCAGCAGCTTAGCGGGAGAGAGCACAGATACGCAGTATTTT.

The V gene is TRBV5-6, the J gene TRBJ1-1; no clear D gene. The CDR3 runs to 15 residues. Germline V lookup: CDR1 SGHDT, CDR2 YYEEEE. Deletions cut 4 bases from V and 1 base from J, with 14 bases between. CDR3 in amino acids: CASSPHRPGNTEAFF. For the CDR3, the DNA is TGTGCCAGCAGCCCCCACCGGCCGGGGAACACTGAAGCTTTCTTT.

This clone has only a few counts. The chain has TRBV7-9 and TRBJ2-2; 11 bases align to TRBD1. Germline assignment: CDR1 SEHNR and CDR2 FQNEAQ (reference sequence). V was clipped by 4 bases and J by 5 bases; unmatched bases: 6. This CDR3 has 16 amino acids. The CDR3 DNA reads TGTGCCAGCAGCTACTCCCGGGACAGGGGGACCGGGGAGCTGTTTTTT. Its translation is CASSYSRDRGTGELFF. The full variable domain, in which reference TRBV7-9 and TRBJ2-2 provide the parts outside the CDR3, is DTGVSQNPRHKITKRGQNVTFRCDPISEHNRLYWYRQTLGQGPEFLTYFQNEAQLEKSRLLSDRFSAERPKGSFSTLEIQRTEQGDSAMYLCASSYSRDRGTGELFFGEGSRLTVL.

The J gene is TRBJ2-7, the V gene TRBV5-4; 9 bases match TRBD2. V lost 0 bases and J lost 2; bases outside the gene matches: 6. CDR1 and CDR2 (germline): SGHNT, YYREEE (reference sequence). This CDR3 is built from 16 residues. The CDR3 region is CASSLDGLAGTYEQYF. In DNA form, the CDR3 reads TGTGCCAGCAGCTTGGATGGGCTAGCGGGAACCTACGAGCAGTACTTC.

The chain joins TRBV4-2 to TRBJ2-7, with TRBD2 as a possible D gene (5 bases). The germline V and J ends were trimmed by 2 bases and 4 bases, with 12 bases remaining between them. CDR3 length: 14 residues. Germline V CDR1 and CDR2: LGHNA, YNFKEQ. CDR3 protein: CASSQSLASYEQYF. In DNA form, the CDR3 reads TGTGCCAGCAGCCAATCCCTAGCTTCGTACGAGCAGTACTTC.

The genes are TRBV7-8 and TRBJ2-3; TRBD2 aligns across 9 bases. The trim removed 3 bases at V and 2 bases at J, leaving 9 bases unmatched. This CDR3 is built from 17 residues. The germline CDR1 and CDR2 sequences are SGHVS and FQNEAQ. The CDR3 sequence is CASSFLLAGAFTDTQYF. CDR3 DNA: TGTGCCAGCAGCTTTCTACTAGCGGGTGCTTTCACAGATACGCAGTATTTT.

The chain links TRBV5-6 to TRBJ2-2; the D call may be TRBD1 or TRBD2 (5 bases each). Trimming cost V 3 bases and J 0 bases, with 12 bases left between them. Per the germline V gene, CDR1 is SGHDT and CDR2 is YYEEEE. The CDR3 has 16 amino acids. DNA for the CDR3: TGTGCCAGCAGCTCTACCGGGACGGCGAACACCGGGGAGCTGTTTTTT. As protein: CASSSTGTANTGELFF. Full variable domain (outside the CDR3, taken from reference TRBV5-6 and TRBJ2-2): DAGVTQSPTHLIKTRGQQVTLRCSPKSGHDTVSWYQQALGQGPQFIFQYYEEEERQRGNFPDRFSGHQFPNYSSELNVNALLLGDSALYLCASSSTGTANTGELFFGEGSRLTVL.